The 2 T cell receptor beta chains listed next were all sequenced from one sample in a study of blood T cell repertoires in COVID-19. The table came from immunoSEQ multiplex PCR; TCRdb's copy has only in-frame clones and leaves some out. Counted here are about 240,000 clones, roughly 86% occurring once; the ten biggest clones make up 4%. The sequenced material came from peripheral blood. The receptors here all came from a man in his fifties with acute or convalescent COVID-19.

The chain links TRBV5-1 to TRBJ1-2; 11 nucleotides align to TRBD1. The CDR3 extends over 15 amino acids. CDR1 and CDR2 (germline): SGHRS, YFSETQ. The V and J ends lost 5 bases and 6 bases, in that order; junction bases with no gene match: 9. The CDR3 sequence: CASSFRTGGADGYTF. Written as DNA, the CDR3 is TGCGCCAGCAGTTTTAGGACAGGGGGCGCGGATGGCTACACCTTC.

V and J are TRBV19 and TRBJ1-4; maybe TRBD1 (6 bases). CDR3 length: 13 residues. CDR1 and CDR2 from the germline V gene are LNHDA and SQIVND (reference sequence). Deletions cut 5 bases from V and 5 bases from J, with 9 bases between. The CDR3 loop is CASSGGYNEKLFF. The DNA for the CDR3 is TGTGCCAGTAGTGGGGGCTACAATGAAAAACTGTTTTTT.